The 6 T cell receptor beta chains presented below share a single source sample, sequenced in a study of T cells after yellow fever vaccination. MiXCR, run by TCRdb on the 5' RACE reads, gives a single entry per CDR3 protein. There are about 240,000 distinct CDR3 sequences in the sample; roughly 3.7% occur only once, and roughly a fifth lies in the top ten. Source: PBMCs, taken 15 days after the yellow fever booster vaccination. These receptor sequences come from a man in his late teens or twenties who received the YFV17D yellow fever vaccine.

At least ten counts were recorded for this clonotype. The chain uses TRBV6-5 and TRBJ2-5, with 11 bases identical to TRBD2. Germline V CDR1 and CDR2: MNHEY, SVGAGI. CDR3 length: 14 residues. V gave up 5 bases and J gave up 2 bases; unmatched junction bases: 1. The CDR3 DNA reads as TGTGCCAGCAGTGTAGCGGGGGGGCAAGAGACCCAGTACTTC. Protein product: CASSVAGGQETQYF.

The chain has TRBV7-2 and TRBJ1-1; D is ambiguous. V shed 4 bases and J shed 0 bases, with 9 bases lying between them. The CDR3 spans 14 residues. Germline V gives CDR1 SGHTA, CDR2 FQGNSA. The CDR3, as DNA: TGTGCCAGCAGCTCACACAGCGTGAACACTGAAGCTTTCTTT. It yields the protein CASSSHSVNTEAFF.

This clonotype was seen repeatedly, ten times or more. This chain connects TRBV6-6 to TRBJ1-1; D unresolved. CDR1 MNHNY and CDR2 SVGAGI come from the germline V gene (reference sequence). The CDR3 consists of 15 residues. V dropped 4 bases and J dropped 2 bases, with 14 bases sitting between them. DNA for the CDR3: TGTGCCAGCAGTTTTGGCCCTCGCCGCAACACTGAAGCTTTCTTT. Its translation is CASSFGPRRNTEAFF.

In its sample, this clonotype was seen many times. The rearrangement uses TRBV13 and TRBJ2-2, with 11 bases aligning to TRBD2. Germline V gene data show CDR1 as PRHDT and CDR2 as FYEKMQ (reference sequence). V shed 5 bases, J shed 1 base, and the junction held 3 bases outside the gene matches. CDR3 length: 16 residues. The CDR3 here is CASSIGLAGNTGELFF. The CDR3 DNA reads as TGTGCCAGCAGCATCGGACTAGCGGGGAACACCGGGGAGCTGTTTTTT.

This clonotype has a count of ten or more. The chain combines TRBV24-1 with TRBJ2-1; D may match TRBD1 or TRBD2 (6 bases each). CDR3 length equals 17 residues. Trimming shortened V by 2 bases and J by 7 bases, and 20 bases separated the two germline ends. Germline V gene lookup returns CDR1 KGHDR and CDR2 SFDVKD. The CDR3 region has the DNA TGTGCCACCAGTGATTCGAGCTTGTTGGGGGGCCCTAATGAGCAGTTCTTC. Translated, it gives CATSDSSLLGGPNEQFF.

This clonotype was counted ten times or more. The gene calls are TRBV15 and TRBJ2-7; the D is unclear. This CDR3 spans 14 amino acids. Germline CDR1 LNHNV, CDR2 YYDKDF (reference sequence). Trimming took off 0 bases at V and 6 bases at J, with 12 bases between the two ends. The CDR3: CATSRDFDGSEQYV. CDR3 bases: TGTGCCACCAGCAGAGATTTTGATGGTTCCGAGCAGTACGTC.